These 6 T cell receptor beta chains originate from one sample sequenced in a study of blood T cell repertoires in COVID-19. Assay used: immunoSEQ multiplex PCR; TCRdb lists only in-frame clones, some missing. The sample holds about 120,000 clones, approximately 90% seen once. Sequencing used peripheral blood. These receptor sequences come from a human donor with acute or convalescent COVID-19. The donor label of this sample is uncertain.

This sequence joins TRBV24-1 and TRBJ1-5; TRBD1 aligns across 7 bases. This CDR3 has 16 amino acids. The J segment lost 5 bases and the V segment lost 6 bases, leaving 12 bases of the junction unmatched. In germline, CDR1 is KGHDR, CDR2 SFDVKD. The CDR3 region has the DNA TGTGCCACCAGTCCCTCGGGGACAGCTGATGATCAGCCCCAGCATTTT. This sequence encodes CATSPSGTADDQPQHF.

J is TRBJ2-1 and V is TRBV30; 7 nucleotides line up with TRBD1. This CDR3 is 11 amino acids long. Losses at the gene ends were 5 bases for V and 11 bases for J; bases not matched to a gene: 6. Per the germline V gene, CDR1 is GTSNPN and CDR2 is SVGIG (reference sequence). CDR3 bases: TGTGCCTGGGGGCCAGGGGGTCAGCAGTTCTTC. It yields the protein CAWGPGGQQFF.

The chain couples TRBV4-1 to TRBJ2-1, with a weak D call TRBD2 (6 bases). V lost 4 bases and J 15 bases, leaving 16 bases between the germline ends. The CDR3 sequence is 12 residues long. CDR1 and CDR2 (germline): MGHRA, YSYEKL. CDR3 region: CASSRGVGDPFF. The CDR3 DNA reads TGCGCCAGCAGCCGCGGGGTTGGGGATCCGTTCTTC.

The CDR3 protein is CATSEPRGDSYEQYF. The DNA of the CDR3 is TGTGCCACCAGTGAGCCCCGAGGGGACAGCTACGAGCAGTACTTC. This chain connects TRBV24-1 to TRBJ2-7, with 7 bases aligning to TRBD1. J lost 3 bases, V lost 4 bases, and 8 bases had no gene match. This CDR3 contains 15 residues. CDR1 KGHDR and CDR2 SFDVKD come from the germline V gene.

This clone came up once. This sequence joins TRBV3-1 (or the pseudogene TRBV3-2) and TRBJ1-1, with 7 bases matching TRBD1. This CDR3 is built from 14 residues. V lost 3 bases and J lost 7; bases outside the gene matches: 8. The germline CDR1 and CDR2 sequences are LGHDT and YNNKEL (reference sequence). The CDR3 protein is CASSQGQPLIEAFF. The CDR3 nucleotides are TGTGCCAGCAGCCAGGGACAGCCCCTTATTGAAGCTTTCTTT.

This clone occurred a few times. This sequence joins TRBV3-1 (or the pseudogene TRBV3-2) and TRBJ1-6, with D perhaps matching TRBD1 (5 bases). The CDR3 is 16 residues long. From germline, CDR1 is LGHDT and CDR2 YNNKEL (reference sequence). V lost 3 bases and J 5 bases, leaving 14 bases between the germline ends. CDR3 amino acids: CASSQFGAGNNSPLHF. The CDR3 DNA reads TGTGCCAGCAGCCAGTTTGGGGCGGGAAATAATTCACCCCTCCACTTT.